The 28 T cell receptor beta chains given below trace back to one sample, sequenced in a study of shared clonotypes between healthy human individuals. The table came from immunoSEQ multiplex PCR; TCRdb's copy has only in-frame clones and leaves some out. The sample has some 900,000 clones; less than 85% are singletons. Sequencing input: memory CD4+ T cells sorted from blood. Subset reported: CD45RA-negative fraction. The receptor source for this set is a man aged 18 to 29 in good health.

Ten or more counts support this clone. The sample holds other DNA sequences that translate to the same CDR3. The V and J genes are TRBV7-2 and TRBJ2-5; D is possibly TRBD2 (6 bases). Germline CDR1 reads SGHTA; CDR2 reads FQGNSA. This CDR3 is built from 15 residues. V was trimmed by 1 base and J by 2 bases, leaving 11 bases between them. The CDR3 nucleotides read TGTGCCAGCAGCTTAGTCCTAGCGAGGCAAGAGACCCAGTACTTC. This translates into CASSLVLARQETQYF.

This clone appeared once. This sequence joins TRBV11-2 and TRBJ1-1; 7 bases are a match to TRBD1. Germline values: CDR1 SGHAT, CDR2 FQNNGV. The CDR3 spans 14 residues. The V segment lost 5 bases and the J segment 7 bases; nucleotides outside the gene matches: 10. CDR3 sequence: CASSTLRGTVEAFF. CDR3 bases: TGTGCCAGCAGCACGTTGAGGGGGACAGTTGAAGCTTTCTTT.

The V and J genes are TRBV6-1 and TRBJ2-1; D is ambiguous. The CDR3 is 13 residues long. Germline CDR1 reads MNHNS; CDR2 reads SASEGT. V lost 5 bases to trimming and J lost 3 bases, with 8 bases between them. CDR3 protein: CASSTRIYNEQFF. DNA of the CDR3: TGTGCCAGCAGTACCAGGATCTACAATGAGCAGTTCTTC.

The chain employs TRBV30 and TRBJ1-1, with TRBD1 as a possible D gene (5 bases). Germline V lookup: CDR1 GTSNPN, CDR2 SVGIG (reference sequence). This CDR3 contains 14 residues. V lost 8 bases and J lost 1, with 17 bases in between. CDR3 in amino acids: CAHHGGFSNTEAFF. The CDR3 DNA reads as TGTGCCCACCACGGGGGGTTCTCGAACACTGAAGCTTTCTTT.

V gene TRBV10-2 combines with J gene TRBJ2-1, with 9 bases lining up with TRBD2. The CDR3 runs 12 residues. The V gene end was trimmed by 6 bases and the J gene end by 10 bases; junction bases not matched to a gene: 4. Looked up from germline, CDR1 is WSHSY and CDR2 is SAAADI. CDR3 region: CASSRSGGEQFF. In DNA, the CDR3 is TGCGCCAGCAGCCGGAGCGGGGGGGAGCAGTTCTTC.

The chain has TRBV28 and TRBJ1-5; TRBD1 matches at 8 bases. Germline assignment: CDR1 MDHEN and CDR2 SYDVKM. This CDR3 has 14 residues. V shed 6 bases, J shed 6 bases, and the junction held 7 bases outside the gene matches. CDR3 DNA: TGTGCCAGCAGCACTGGACAGGGAATTCAGCCCCAGCATTTT. Protein: CASSTGQGIQPQHF.

The V and J genes are TRBV4-1 and TRBJ2-7; a weak D match, TRBD1 (5 bases). The CDR3 is 15 residues long. CDR1 and CDR2 from the germline V gene are MGHRA and YSYEKL. V was clipped by 1 base and J by 3 bases, with 13 bases between them. CDR3 amino acids: CASSQGPGYVYEQYF. CDR3 nucleotide sequence: TGCGCCAGCAGCCAAGGACCAGGGTACGTCTACGAGCAGTACTTC.

The chain couples TRBV7-6 to TRBJ1-1; D ambiguous. This CDR3 comprises 15 residues. The V end lost 2 bases, the J end lost 1 base, and 11 bases lay between the germline ends. The germline V gene has CDR1 SGHVS and CDR2 FNYEAQ. The CDR3 bases are TGTGCCAGCAGCTTAATTCTGTCGGAGAACACTGAAGCTTTCTTT. It yields the protein CASSLILSENTEAFF.

This clone was seen a few times. The chain carries TRBV7-2 and TRBJ2-3; no reliable D call. The CDR3 contains 15 residues. The germline V gene encodes CDR1 SGHTA and CDR2 FQGNSA. V lost 1 base to trimming and J lost 0 bases, with 8 bases between them. The CDR3 DNA is TGTGCCAGCAGCTTAGGGCACCGTAGCACAGATACGCAGTATTTT. Its translation is CASSLGHRSTDTQYF.

This clone was seen more than once but under ten times. The chain links TRBV7-2 to TRBJ2-5; the match to TRBD2 covers 7 bases. Germline CDR1 SGHTA, CDR2 FQGNSA. V lost 5 bases, J lost 5 bases, and 14 bases stayed unmatched. This CDR3 contains 16 residues. The CDR3 region is CASSAQLALRGETQYF. The CDR3, as DNA: TGTGCCAGCAGCGCCCAGCTAGCTTTGCGGGGGGAGACCCAGTACTTC.

The rearrangement joins TRBV5-5 to TRBJ1-1; no reliable D call. Germline V gene lookup returns CDR1 SGHKS and CDR2 YYEKEE (reference sequence). CDR3 length: 14 residues. V lost 3 bases and J lost 3, with 12 bases in between. In DNA, the CDR3 is TGTGCCAGCAGCTGGAGTGGTGGGGACACTGAAGCTTTCTTT. It is translated as CASSWSGGDTEAFF.

This clone was found a few times. The V gene is TRBV30, the J gene TRBJ1-4; D gene ambiguous. Trimming removed 3 bases at V and 7 bases at J, with 12 bases between. CDR1 and CDR2 from the germline V gene are GTSNPN and SVGIG (reference sequence). The CDR3 is 13 amino acids. This CDR3 is CAWRRSQGEKLFF. CDR3 coding DNA: TGTGCCTGGAGGAGGAGCCAAGGTGAAAAACTGTTTTTT. The full variable domain, in which reference TRBV30 and TRBJ1-4 provide the parts outside the CDR3, is SQTIHQWPATLVQPVGSPLSLECTVEGTSNPNLYWYRQAAGRGLQLLFYSVGIGQISSEVPQNLSASRPQDRQFILSSKKLLLSDSGFYLCAWRRSQGEKLFFGSGTQLSVL.

The rearrangement links TRBV18 to TRBJ1-2; D gene ambiguous. V lost 6 bases and J 8 bases, leaving 13 bases between the germline ends. The CDR3 length is 12 residues. CDR1 and CDR2 from the germline V gene are KGHSH and LQKENI. CDR3 amino acids: CASSHAIGGYTF. The DNA for the CDR3 is TGTGCCAGCTCGCATGCTATCGGGGGCTACACCTTC. Full variable domain (missing parts from reference TRBV18 and TRBJ1-2): NAGVMQNPRHLVRRRGQEARLRCSPMKGHSHVYWYRQLPEEGLKFMVYLQKENIIDESGMPKERFSAEFPKEGPSILRIQQVVRGDSAAYFCASSHAIGGYTFGSGTRLTVV.

The chain recombines TRBV27 with TRBJ1-5; weak D call: TRBD1 (5 bases). Germline CDR1 reads MNHEY; CDR2 reads SMNVEV (reference sequence). This CDR3 spans 14 amino acids. V was clipped by 3 bases and J by 3 bases, with 9 bases between them. The CDR3 DNA follows: TGTGCCAGCAGTTTGCAGGGCGACAATCAGCCCCAGCATTTT. This gives the protein CASSLQGDNQPQHF.

This rearrangement joins TRBV5-1 to TRBJ1-4; 8 bases are a match to TRBD1. This CDR3 contains 16 residues. With V trimmed by 5 bases and J by 3 bases, 9 bases remained unmatched. CDR1 SGHRS and CDR2 YFSETQ come from the germline V gene. The CDR3 DNA reads TGCGCCAGCAGTCCCGGACAGGGACAAGCTAATGAAAAACTGTTTTTT. Amino acid sequence: CASSPGQGQANEKLFF.

CDR3 amino acids: CASSPIPRGSVANTGELFF. The CDR3 DNA reads as TGTGCCAGCTCACCAATTCCCAGGGGGTCAGTCGCGAACACCGGGGAGCTGTTTTTT. The V gene is TRBV18, the J gene TRBJ2-2, with 7 bases matching TRBD1. V lost 2 bases and J lost 0; bases outside the gene matches: 12. There are 19 residues in the CDR3. Looked up from germline, CDR1 is KGHSH and CDR2 is LQKENI.

V usage is TRBV4-3 and J usage is TRBJ2-3, with 7 nucleotides matching TRBD1. The V gene's germline CDR1 is LGHNA and CDR2 YSLEER. This CDR3 comprises 14 residues. V lost 3 bases and J lost 10; bases outside the gene matches: 10. This CDR3 reads CASSQGGQAVSQYF. The CDR3 nucleotides read TGCGCCAGCAGCCAGGGCGGACAGGCGGTATCGCAGTATTTT.

This clone came up a few times. The chain combines TRBV19 with TRBJ2-7; the D gene could be TRBD1 or TRBD2 (5 bases each). The V end lost 5 bases, the J end lost 6 bases, and 14 bases lay between the germline ends. The CDR3 contains 13 residues. The V gene's germline CDR1 is LNHDA and CDR2 SQIVND (reference sequence). In DNA form, the CDR3 reads TGTGCCAGTAGTGTGACTGGGGGTGGCGAGCAGTACTTC. Amino acid sequence: CASSVTGGGEQYF.

The chain couples TRBV19 to TRBJ1-3, with D tentatively TRBD1 (5 bases). Germline CDR1 reads LNHDA; CDR2 reads SQIVND (reference sequence). CDR3 length equals 15 residues. V was pared by 1 base and J by 3 bases, with 10 bases between. The CDR3 loop is CASSIVIGVGNTIYF. The CDR3 nucleotides are TGTGCCAGTAGTATAGTAATAGGGGTTGGAAACACCATATATTTT.

This clone was detected once. This chain uses TRBV30 with TRBJ2-3; 9 bases are shared with TRBD2. The germline gives CDR1 GTSNPN, CDR2 SVGIG (reference sequence). The CDR3 length is 15 residues. After removal of 0 bases from V and 6 bases from J, the junction contained 7 bases not matched to a gene. Written as DNA, the CDR3 is TGTGCCTGGAGTGTACTCGCGGGGGGGCCCGATACGCAGTATTTT. This sequence encodes CAWSVLAGGPDTQYF.

This clone was picked up one time. The V gene is TRBV2, the J gene TRBJ1-2; D not resolved. The CDR3 covers 14 residues. The V gene's germline CDR1 is SNHLY and CDR2 FYNNEI. Trimming cost V 3 bases and J 4 bases, with 12 bases left between them. In DNA form, the CDR3 reads TGTGCCAGCAGTGATGCGGCCACCGTCTATGGCTACACCTTC. Encoded protein: CASSDAATVYGYTF. The full variable domain, in which reference TRBV2 and TRBJ1-2 provide the parts outside the CDR3, is EPEVTQTPSHQVTQMGQEVILRCVPISNHLYFYWYRQILGQKVEFLVSFYNNEISEKSEIFDDQFSVERPDGSNFTLKIRSTKLEDSAMYFCASSDAATVYGYTFGSGTRLTVV.

This sequence joins TRBV27 and TRBJ2-1, with D tentatively TRBD1 (5 bases). Per germline, CDR1 MNHEY and CDR2 SMNVEV (reference sequence). This CDR3 has 13 amino acids. Trimming pared 4 bases from V and 6 bases from J, leaving 10 bases between. The CDR3 loop is CASSSRVINEQFF. The DNA for the CDR3 is TGTGCCAGCAGTTCCAGGGTTATCAATGAGCAGTTCTTC.

This chain joins TRBV5-1 and TRBJ2-3; D unclear. This CDR3 is 16 amino acids long. Germline CDR1 SGHRS, CDR2 YFSETQ. Trimming stripped 4 bases from V and 1 base from J, with 16 bases between. CDR3 coding DNA: TGCGCCAGCAGCCCCCCTTCGGGTGGAGGCACAGATACGCAGTATTTT. Translated: CASSPPSGGGTDTQYF.

Worth noting for this clone: Other nucleotide sequences from this sample produce the same CDR3. The chain recombines TRBV28 with TRBJ2-7; D is ambiguous. This CDR3 has 14 amino acids. V lost 4 bases, J lost 2 bases, and 12 bases lay in between. Germline lookup yields CDR1 MDHEN and CDR2 SYDVKM. The CDR3 DNA reads as TGTGCCAGCAGTTCCCCGGACCGAACCTACGAGCAGTACTTC. Encoded protein: CASSSPDRTYEQYF. The whole variable domain, remainder taken from reference TRBV28 and TRBJ2-7, is DVKVTQSSRYLVKRTGEKVFLECVQDMDHENMFWYRQDPGLGLRLIYFSYDVKMKEKGDIPEGYSVSREKKERFSLILESASTNQTSMYLCASSSPDRTYEQYFGPGTRLTVT.

The chain joins TRBV28 to TRBJ1-6, with no clear D. V shed 5 bases and J shed 0 bases, with 14 bases lying between them. The CDR3 loop spans 17 amino acids. Germline V CDR1 and CDR2: MDHEN, SYDVKM. CDR3 sequence reads: CASSPIRPSSYNSPLHF. In DNA form, the CDR3 reads TGTGCCAGCAGTCCGATACGACCGAGCTCCTATAATTCACCCCTCCACTTT.

J is TRBJ2-7 and V is TRBV7-2, with 7 bases fitting TRBD2. The CDR3 is 13 amino acids. After removal of 3 bases from V and 8 bases from J, the junction contained 7 bases not matched to a gene. From germline, CDR1 is SGHTA and CDR2 FQGNSA. CDR3 sequence (DNA): TGTGCCAGCAGCTTGGGGGACTATTCCCAGCAGTACTTC. Its translation is CASSLGDYSQQYF.

The chain links TRBV7-8 to TRBJ2-2; 7 positions agree with TRBD1. Germline lookup yields CDR1 SGHVS and CDR2 FQNEAQ. This CDR3 has 15 amino acids. Trimming removed 1 base from V and 2 bases from J; junction bases left unmatched: 1. CDR3 nucleotide sequence: TGTGCCAGCAGCTTAGAGGGGGCCAACACCGGGGAGCTGTTTTTT. This gives the protein CASSLEGANTGELFF.

V usage is TRBV6-1 and J usage is TRBJ2-1, with D possibly being TRBD1 (5 bases). V lost 3 bases and J 9 bases, leaving 9 bases between the germline ends. Per germline, CDR1 MNHNS and CDR2 SASEGT. CDR3 length: 12 residues. CDR3 amino acids: CASSDQGSEQFF. For the CDR3, the DNA is TGTGCCAGCAGTGATCAGGGAAGTGAGCAGTTCTTC.